This TCR beta chain stems from a study of cytomegalovirus exposure and HLA in healthy donors. PCR was performed using 60 Vbeta and 13 Jbeta primers. Using immunoSEQ multiplex PCR, the repertoire was profiled, and TCRdb retains in-frame clones only, with some absent. The repertoire holds approximately 130,000 clones, with approximately 82% as singletons. CDR1 and CDR2 from the germline V gene are GTSNPN and SVGIG (reference sequence). The J segment lost 3 bases and the V segment lost 4 bases, leaving 14 bases of the junction unmatched. This CDR3 has 17 residues. The sequenced sample was PBMCs. V and J are TRBV30 and TRBJ2-3, with TRBD1 matching 9 bases. This TCR was recovered from a boy between 2 and 10 years old in good health and CMV-seronegative. The CDR3 region is CAWMRDREWIRTDTQYF. CDR3 coding DNA: TGTGCCTGGATGCGGGACAGGGAGTGGATCCGGACAGATACGCAGTATTTT.